The 25 T cell receptor beta chains below come from one sample, sequenced in a study of shared clonotypes between healthy human individuals. The method was immunoSEQ multiplex PCR; TCRdb's version includes in-frame clones alone and lacks a portion of them. The repertoire holds 1,500,000 or so clones, roughly 96% seen once, with roughly 1.2% in the top ten. The sample taken for sequencing was naive CD4+ T cells sorted from blood. Subset here: CD45RA+ positively selected. Receptors were obtained from a man aged 30 to 39 in good health.

This sequence joins TRBV6-5 and TRBJ2-7, with 11 bases matching TRBD1. This CDR3 region has 15 residues. J gave up 6 bases and V 2 bases, and 6 bases lay outside the gene matches. Germline lookup yields CDR1 MNHEY and CDR2 SVGAGI. The CDR3 is CASSYLRDRGIEQYF. The CDR3 bases are TGTGCCAGCAGTTACCTCAGGGACAGGGGGATCGAGCAGTACTTC.

As concerns this clone: Other DNA sequences from this sample encode an identical CDR3 as well. The chain couples TRBV7-3 to TRBJ1-1; D is ambiguous. CDR1 is SGHTA and CDR2 is FQGTGA in the germline V gene. V lost 2 bases and J 1 base, leaving 5 bases between the germline ends. The CDR3 is made up of 13 amino acids. In DNA, the CDR3 is TGTGCCAGCAGCTTATCCAGGAACACTGAAGCTTTCTTT. It codes for CASSLSRNTEAFF.

V usage is TRBV6-1 and J usage is TRBJ2-5, with TRBD1 as a possible D gene (6 bases). The V end was cut by 7 bases, the J end by 9 bases, with 15 bases between. Germline V gives CDR1 MNHNS, CDR2 SASEGT. There are 12 residues in the CDR3. CDR3 bases: TGTGCCAGCAAAGACAGGTTGGGGCCCCAGTACTTC. Translated: CASKDRLGPQYF.

To note about this clone: Other DNA sequences within the sample encode an identical CDR3. This sequence joins TRBV11-2 and TRBJ2-1, with 8 bases fitting TRBD1. Germline CDR1 and CDR2: SGHAT and FQNNGV. Germline trimming cut 5 bases from V and 4 bases from J; bases unmatched to any gene: 7. There are 15 residues in the CDR3. The CDR3: CASSLGGTGYNEQFF. The CDR3 DNA reads TGTGCCAGCAGCCTCGGCGGGACAGGTTACAATGAGCAGTTCTTC.

The gene calls are TRBV6-1 and TRBJ2-5; D is ambiguous. The germline gives CDR1 MNHNS, CDR2 SASEGT. V was shortened by 1 base and J by 2 bases, with 17 bases between the two germline ends. The CDR3 sequence is 17 residues long. The CDR3 coding sequence is TGTGCCAGCAGTGAAGGGTATAGGGCGGCGCTTCAAGAGACCCAGTACTTC. This encodes CASSEGYRAALQETQYF.

The chain combines TRBV7-8 with TRBJ1-1; no firm D call. V lost 4 bases and J 1 base, leaving 10 bases between the germline ends. The CDR3 has 14 amino acids. Germline loops: CDR1 SGHVS, CDR2 FQNEAQ. CDR3 sequence (DNA): TGTGCCAGCAGCTACCTCGACGGGAACACTGAAGCTTTCTTT. This translates into CASSYLDGNTEAFF. The complete variable domain, with remaining parts taken from reference TRBV7-8 and TRBJ1-1, reads GAGVSQSPRYKVAKRGQDVALRCDPISGHVSLFWYQQALGQGPEFLTYFQNEAQLDKSGLPSDRFFAERPEGSVSTLKIQRTQQEDSAVYLCASSYLDGNTEAFFGQGTRLTVV.

The CDR3 sequence is CASSFIVAGSPEQYF. CDR3 DNA sequence: TGCGCCAGCAGCTTTATTGTTGCAGGGTCTCCCGAGCAGTACTTC. The rearrangement uses TRBV5-1 and TRBJ2-7; TRBD1 is a possible D gene (5 bases). With 2 bases removed from V and 6 bases from J, the gap between germline ends came to 18 bases. Germline V gene sequence: CDR1 SGHRS, CDR2 YFSETQ. This CDR3 region has 15 residues.

V and J are TRBV30 and TRBJ1-4, with TRBD1 as a possible D gene (6 bases). CDR3 size: 16 residues. V lost 1 base to trimming and J lost 7 bases, with 19 bases between them. Germline V gene sequence: CDR1 GTSNPN, CDR2 SVGIG (reference sequence). CDR3: CAWSATLGHRPEKLFF. The CDR3 DNA sequence: TGTGCCTGGAGTGCAACCTTGGGACATCGTCCTGAAAAACTGTTTTTT.

The V call is TRBV6-1, the J call TRBJ2-4; D could derive from TRBD1 or TRBD2 (5 bases each). The V gene's germline CDR1 is MNHNS and CDR2 SASEGT. Deletions cut 0 bases from V and 11 bases from J, with 11 bases between. This CDR3 has 13 residues. CDR3 DNA: TGTGCCAGCAGTGAAGCGCTACGGGGCGTTCAGTACTTC. Its translation is CASSEALRGVQYF.

This clone was seen just once. J is TRBJ2-3 and V is TRBV29-1; D gene uncertain. Trimming stripped 5 bases from V and 4 bases from J, with 13 bases between. Germline assignment: CDR1 SQVTM and CDR2 ANQGSEA. The CDR3 has 13 amino acids. The CDR3 protein is CSVYVYVSDTQYF. The DNA of the CDR3 is TGCAGCGTTTATGTGTATGTGTCAGATACGCAGTATTTT.

The gene calls are TRBV27 and TRBJ1-5, with a weak D call TRBD1 (5 bases). This CDR3 comprises 16 residues. Trimming removed 5 bases at V and 5 bases at J, with 19 bases between. CDR1 MNHEY and CDR2 SMNVEV come from the germline V gene (reference sequence). The DNA of the CDR3 is TGTGCCAGCAGTCGATTCGGTCGGGACCCGCATCAGCCCCAGCATTTT. It is translated as CASSRFGRDPHQPQHF.

In this sample, this clone turned up once. The V call is TRBV14, the J call TRBJ2-1; no firm D call. The CDR3 has 15 amino acids. The germline gives CDR1 SGHDN, CDR2 FVKESK. Trimming removed 5 bases from V and 0 bases from J, with 11 bases in between. CDR3 amino acids: CASSAWASSYNEQFF. CDR3 nucleotides: TGTGCCAGCAGCGCTTGGGCGAGCTCCTACAATGAGCAGTTCTTC. The whole variable domain, remainder taken from reference TRBV14 and TRBJ2-1, is EAGVTQFPSHSVIEKGQTVTLRCDPISGHDNLYWYRRVMGKEIKFLLHFVKESKQDESGMPNNRFLAERTGGTYSTLKVQPAELEDSGVYFCASSAWASSYNEQFFGPGTRLTVL.

J is TRBJ2-7 and V is TRBV28, with a possible D match to TRBD1 (6 bases). The CDR3 has 14 residues. The germline V and J ends were trimmed by 6 bases and 3 bases, with 15 bases remaining between them. Germline V gene lookup returns CDR1 MDHEN and CDR2 SYDVKM. The DNA for the CDR3 is TGTGCCAGCAGGTACGACAGGAACTTCTACGAGCAGTACTTC. It encodes CASRYDRNFYEQYF.

The chain employs TRBV30 and TRBJ2-2; the match to TRBD2 covers 7 bases. Per the germline V gene, CDR1 is GTSNPN and CDR2 is SVGIG (reference sequence). The CDR3 totals 16 residues. J lost 4 bases, V lost 3 bases, and 11 bases had no gene match. The DNA for the CDR3 is TGTGCCTGGAGGGGGGACTATGGACCGGGCACCGGGGAGCTGTTTTTT. Translation: CAWRGDYGPGTGELFF.

The chain has TRBV10-1 and TRBJ2-7; TRBD1 might be the D (6 bases). Trimming cost V 6 bases and J 2 bases, with 11 bases left between them. CDR1 WNHNN and CDR2 SYGVQD come from the germline V gene (reference sequence). This CDR3 has 13 residues. The CDR3 DNA is TGCGCCAGCAGCCCCTCAGGGGCCTACGAGCAGTACTTC. Translation: CASSPSGAYEQYF.

CDR3 sequence reads: CASSQDRDRVEEKLFF. The CDR3 DNA is TGCGCCAGCAGCCAAGACCGGGACAGGGTTGAGGAAAAACTGTTTTTT. The genes are TRBV4-1 and TRBJ1-4; 9 bases agree with TRBD1. Germline V gene data show CDR1 as MGHRA and CDR2 as YSYEKL. The V segment lost 0 bases and the J segment 8 bases; nucleotides outside the gene matches: 7. The CDR3 is 16 residues long.

The rearrangement links TRBV6-5 to TRBJ2-2; D gene ambiguous. There are 15 residues in the CDR3. Trimming cost V 2 bases and J 5 bases, with 12 bases left between them. The germline CDR1 and CDR2 sequences are MNHEY and SVGAGI. The CDR3 DNA follows: TGTGCCAGCAGTTACAGTACAGTTCTGACCGGGGAGCTGTTTTTT. Protein sequence: CASSYSTVLTGELFF.

This clone occurred a few times. The chain couples TRBV7-2 to TRBJ1-1; D is undetermined. V was cut by 3 bases and J by 4 bases, with 9 bases left in between. CDR3 size: 13 residues. Germline assignment: CDR1 SGHTA and CDR2 FQGNSA. In DNA, the CDR3 is TGTGCCAGCAGCTTCGGCTTGGGCACTGAAGCTTTCTTT. Protein: CASSFGLGTEAFF.

The gene calls are TRBV5-4 and TRBJ2-3; D is undetermined. V was pared by 0 bases and J by 9 bases, with 17 bases between. The CDR3 is made up of 15 amino acids. From germline, CDR1 is SGHNT and CDR2 YYREEE (reference sequence). The CDR3: CASSLVGVGGKTQYF. CDR3 nucleotides: TGTGCCAGCAGCTTGGTTGGAGTTGGTGGCAAGACGCAGTATTTT.

The V gene is TRBV25-1, the J gene TRBJ1-5; 9 nucleotides agree with TRBD1. CDR3 size: 17 residues. V was pared by 5 bases and J by 2 bases, with 10 bases of the junction left unmatched. Germline V gives CDR1 MGHDK, CDR2 SYGVNS. CDR3 DNA: TGTGCCAGCAGTCCATGGGGACAGGGCGTAGGCAATCAGCCCCAGCATTTT. Translation gives CASSPWGQGVGNQPQHF.

The chain combines TRBV27 with TRBJ1-5, with D tentatively TRBD1 (6 bases). The CDR3 covers 13 residues. The V end was cut by 8 bases, the J end by 2 bases, with 10 bases between. Per germline, CDR1 MNHEY and CDR2 SMNVEV (reference sequence). This CDR3 is CASGGLGNQPQHF. The DNA of the CDR3 is TGTGCCAGCGGGGGGCTTGGCAATCAGCCCCAGCATTTT.

Comment on this clone: In the same sample, other DNA sequences code for this CDR3. The chain is built from TRBV5-1 and TRBJ2-7; D is ambiguous. Trimming removed 2 bases from V and 1 base from J, with 7 bases in between. CDR1 SGHRS and CDR2 YFSETQ come from the germline V gene. The CDR3 extends over 13 amino acids. CDR3 DNA: TGCGCCAGCAGCTTTGGAACTTCCTACGAGCAGTACTTC. It is translated as CASSFGTSYEQYF.

The chain carries TRBV19 and TRBJ1-1; no reliable D call. Trimming stripped 6 bases from V and 3 bases from J, with 26 bases between. CDR1 is LNHDA, CDR2 SQIVND, per germline (reference sequence). The CDR3 is 18 residues long. As DNA, the CDR3 is TGTGCCAGTAGCCGATTGCGCCGGGTCCCCGAACGGGACACTGAAGCTTTCTTT. Its translation: CASSRLRRVPERDTEAFF.

The V gene is TRBV7-9, the J gene TRBJ2-7, with D tentatively TRBD1 (6 bases). CDR3 size: 15 residues. The V end was cut by 5 bases, the J end by 5 bases, with 19 bases between. CDR1 is SEHNR, CDR2 FQNEAQ, per germline (reference sequence). CDR3 DNA sequence: TGTGCCAGCAGCGAGGGCGACAGGATCGTCCACGAGCAGTACTTC. Translating gives CASSEGDRIVHEQYF.

As DNA, the CDR3 is TGTGCCATCAGTGAGTCGGGTGCTGGGGCCAACGTCCTGACTTTC. Protein sequence: CAISESGAGANVLTF. The V gene is TRBV10-3, the J gene TRBJ2-6, with D unresolved. CDR1 is ENHRY, CDR2 SYGVKD, per germline. Trimming removed 0 bases at V and 2 bases at J, with 5 bases between. The length of the CDR3 is 15 residues.